These T cell receptor beta chains were read from a single sample in a study of T cell changes during pregnancy in multiple sclerosis. This table comes from immunoSEQ multiplex PCR, and its TCRdb copy is limited to in-frame clones, with some not included. The sample has tens of thousands of clones; about 94% are singletons. Specimen: peripheral blood, collected in the third trimester of pregnancy. These receptor sequences come from a female donor with multiple sclerosis, enrolled in a pregnancy study. The CDR3 runs from the conserved cysteine through the conserved F or W. The D gene is left open where the match is weak. A clone size is listed for some rows: how often the clone was seen (once, few, many), or a class if it is expanded.

TRBV28,TRBJ2-1,.,.,CAMQRGRDEQFF,TGTGCCATGCAGAGGGGGAGGGATGAGCAGTTCTTC
TRBV7-3,TRBJ2-3,TRBD1,.,CASSPGQGRTDTQYF,TGTGCCAGCAGCCCAGGACAGGGACGAACAGATACGCAGTATTTT
TRBV13,TRBJ2-7,.,.,CASSLGYPTYEQYF,TGTGCCAGCAGCTTAGGATACCCTACCTACGAGCAGTACTTC
TRBV29-1,TRBJ2-1,TRBD2,.,CSVESGRAYNEQFF,TGCAGCGTTGAGAGCGGGAGAGCCTACAATGAGCAGTTCTTC
TRBV7-9,TRBJ1-2,.,.,CASSPNSPYGYTF,TGTGCCAGCAGCCCTAACAGCCCATATGGCTACACCTTC
TRBV21-1,TRBJ1-4,.,.,CASSIPPPEGSGEKLFF,TGTGCCAGCAGCATCCCTCCTCCAGAAGGATCGGGTGAAAAACTGTTTTTT
TRBV6-5,TRBJ2-1,TRBD2,.,CASRPWTSGSGEQFF,TGTGCCAGCAGGCCTTGGACTAGCGGGAGTGGTGAGCAGTTCTTC
TRBV5-1,TRBJ2-7,.,.,CASSARGEYEQYF,TGCGCCAGCAGTGCCAGGGGGGAGTACGAGCAGTACTTC
TRBV4-1,TRBJ1-5,TRBD1,.,CASSPPARTGVYQPQHF,TGCGCCAGCAGCCCCCCCGCCCGGACAGGGGTTTATCAGCCCCAGCATTTT
TRBV7-9,TRBJ2-1,TRBD2,.,CASSSGTSVHNEQFF,TGTGCCAGCAGCTCCGGGACTAGCGTCCACAATGAGCAGTTCTTC
TRBV4-3,TRBJ2-1,.,.,CASSQDLELAWRFF,TGCGCCAGCAGCCAAGATCTAGAGCTAGCGTGGCGGTTCTTC
TRBV7-6,TRBJ1-5,TRBD1,.,CASSPTQGKRGQPQHF,TGTGCCAGCAGCCCGACACAGGGGAAGAGGGGTCAGCCCCAGCATTTT
TRBV6-5,TRBJ1-3,TRBD1,.,CASRDRISGNTIYF,TGTGCCAGCAGGGACAGGATCTCTGGAAACACCATATATTTT
TRBV19,TRBJ1-2,.,.,CASSTLGGATGSYGYTF,TGTGCCAGTAGTACCCTCGGGGGGGCCACCGGTAGCTATGGCTACACCTTC
TRBV6-5,TRBJ1-1,.,.,CASSSKGLMNTEAFF,TGTGCCAGCAGTTCGAAGGGACTGATGAACACTGAAGCTTTCTTT
TRBV4-2,TRBJ2-3,.,.,CASSQDLTDTQYF,TGTGCCAGCAGCCAAGATCTAACAGATACGCAGTATTTT
TRBV6-5,TRBJ1-4,.,.,CASSPGLPNEKLFF,TGTGCCAGCAGCCCGGGACTCCCTAATGAAAAACTGTTTTTT
TRBV29-1,TRBJ1-2,.,.,CSVELGRGLGYTF,TGCAGCGTTGAATTGGGCAGGGGTCTTGGCTACACCTTC
TRBV5-1,TRBJ1-2,.,.,CASSPVSMNYGYTF,TGCGCCAGCAGCCCAGTTTCGATGAACTATGGCTACACCTTC
TRBV5-1,TRBJ1-2,TRBD1,.,CASSWDRGNYGYTF,TGCGCCAGCAGCTGGGACAGGGGAAACTATGGCTACACCTTC
TRBV7-7,TRBJ2-1,TRBD2,.,CASSPLAGVGNEQFF,TGTGCCAGCAGCCCTCTAGCGGGAGTAGGCAATGAGCAGTTCTTC
TRBV19,TRBJ2-3,.,.,CASTVDWGTDTQYF,TGTGCCAGTACGGTGGACTGGGGTACAGATACGCAGTATTTT
TRBV6-6,TRBJ2-1,.,.,CASSYSGYQNEQFF,TGTGCCAGCAGTTACTCGGGCTACCAAAATGAGCAGTTCTTC
TRBV25-1,TRBJ1-4,.,.,CASSEYGGTNEKLFF,TGTGCCAGCAGTGAATACGGGGGGACTAATGAAAAACTGTTTTTT
TRBV19,TRBJ2-7,.,.,CASSMAGTYEQYF,TGTGCCAGTAGTATGGCAGGTACCTACGAGCAGTACTTC
TRBV5-1,TRBJ2-7,TRBD1,.,CASSSGTGFYEQYF,TGCGCCAGCAGCTCCGGGACAGGGTTCTACGAGCAGTACTTC
TRBV5-6,TRBJ2-7,.,.,CASSTGHYEQYF,TGTGCCAGCAGCACAGGACACTACGAGCAGTACTTC
TRBV7-3,TRBJ2-7,.,.,CASSPQGGGYEQYF,TGTGCCAGCAGCCCCCAAGGGGGGGGCTACGAGCAGTACTTC
TRBV5-1,TRBJ1-2,.,.,CASSLSVNYGYTF,TGCGCCAGCAGCTTATCGGTAAACTATGGCTACACCTTC
TRBV7-2,TRBJ1-3,.,.,CASSDRNRAAGNTIYF,TGTGCCAGCAGCGACCGAAACAGGGCTGCGGGAAACACCATATATTTT
TRBV7-2,TRBJ2-7,.,.,CASSLNRRAYEQYF,TGTGCCAGCAGCTTAAACCGTCGGGCCTACGAGCAGTACTTC
TRBV27,TRBJ2-7,TRBD1,.,CASSSLRDRDIYEQYF,TGTGCCAGCAGTTCTCTTAGGGACAGGGATATCTACGAGCAGTACTTC
TRBV4-2,TRBJ2-1,TRBD2,.,CASSHSGTRRAGVNEQFF,TGTGCCAGCAGCCACTCCGGGACTAGAAGAGCCGGGGTCAATGAGCAGTTCTTC
TRBV7-9,TRBJ1-5,.,.,CASSLRYQPQHF,TGTGCCAGCAGCTTACGGTATCAGCCCCAGCATTTT
TRBV28,TRBJ1-4,.,.,CASSRGGTNEKLFF,TGTGCCAGCAGCCGGGGGGGTACTAATGAAAAACTGTTTTTT
TRBV14,TRBJ1-1,.,.,CASSRRLKQLNTEAFF,TGTGCCAGCAGCCGTCGATTGAAACAGCTGAACACTGAAGCTTTCTTT
TRBV7-6,TRBJ2-7,TRBD2,.,CASSPQSGRANSYEQYF,TGTGCCAGCAGCCCCCAAAGCGGGAGGGCCAATTCCTACGAGCAGTACTTC
TRBV19,TRBJ2-1,TRBD2,.,CASSKSAGGPYNEQFF,TGTGCCAGTAGTAAATCGGCGGGAGGACCCTACAATGAGCAGTTCTTC
TRBV9,TRBJ1-2,.,.,CASSVGVKANGYTF,TGTGCCAGCAGCGTAGGCGTAAAAGCTAATGGCTACACCTTC
TRBV5-8,TRBJ1-2,TRBD1,.,CASSWDSAFGYTF,TGTGCCAGCAGCTGGGACAGTGCCTTTGGCTACACCTTC
TRBV7-2,TRBJ1-2,.,.,CARGPTGDYGYTF,TGTGCCAGAGGACCCACAGGAGACTATGGCTACACCTTC
TRBV9,TRBJ2-3,.,.,CASSVTTHTQYF,TGTGCCAGCAGCGTGACTACCCATACGCAGTATTTT
TRBV4-1,TRBJ2-7,.,.,CASSPSPGSSYEQYF,TGCGCCAGCTCGCCATCCCCAGGAAGCTCCTACGAGCAGTACTTC
TRBV29-1,TRBJ2-3,TRBD2,.,CSVAGVTSGSTDTQYF,TGCAGCGTTGCAGGGGTGACTAGCGGGAGCACAGATACGCAGTATTTT
TRBV6-4,TRBJ1-1,.,.,CASSAGRNTEAFF,TGTGCCAGCAGTGCTGGCAGAAACACTGAAGCTTTCTTT
TRBV5-1,TRBJ1-1,TRBD1,.,CASSLRTGGGWSTEAFF,TGCGCCAGCAGCTTGAGGACAGGGGGAGGATGGAGCACTGAAGCTTTCTTT
TRBV27,TRBJ1-1,.,.,CASNPMPGHKNTEAFF,TGTGCCAGCAACCCGATGCCGGGACATAAGAACACTGAAGCTTTCTTT
TRBV30,TRBJ2-2,.,once,CAWSRRDGELFF,TGTGCCTGGAGTAGACGGGACGGGGAGCTGTTTTTT
TRBV5-4,TRBJ2-7,TRBD1,.,CASSLGQGNYEQYF,TGTGCCAGCAGCTTGGGACAGGGGAACTACGAGCAGTACTTC
TRBV11-2,TRBJ2-5,TRBD1,.,CASSLGTEETQYF,TGTGCCAGCAGCCTAGGGACAGAAGAGACCCAGTACTTC
TRBV11-1,TRBJ2-1,TRBD1,once,CASSWGQEGFYNEQFF,TGTGCCAGCAGCTGGGGACAGGAGGGGTTCTACAATGAGCAGTTCTTC
TRBV30,TRBJ1-4,.,.,CAWSVLGVEKLFF,TGTGCCTGGAGTGTATTAGGAGTGGAAAAACTGTTTTTT